This T cell receptor beta chain emerged from a study of blood T cell repertoires in COVID-19. Study background: COVID-19 samples from acute and convalescent phases originated in the United States, Italy and Spain.

Looked up from germline, CDR1 is SEHNR and CDR2 is FQNEAQ (reference sequence). This CDR3 has 14 amino acids. V shed 5 bases, J shed 2 bases, and the junction held 4 bases outside the gene matches. As handled by the study authors: Amplification with reference gene primers provided the estimates of nucleated cell counts. This table comes from immunoSEQ multiplex PCR, and its TCRdb copy is limited to in-frame clones, with some not included. Clone size and V and J calls were adopted from that table, with D and trimming inferred from the DNA. The data contain 250,000 to 300,000 clones, around 87% of them singletons.

The origin of this receptor is a man aged 18 to 30 with active or convalescent COVID-19. Input material: peripheral blood. The chain couples TRBV7-9 to TRBJ2-7; TRBD1 agrees at 9 bases. The CDR3: CASSPRQGAYEQYF. The CDR3 bases are TGTGCCAGCAGCCCTCGACAGGGGGCCTACGAGCAGTACTTC.